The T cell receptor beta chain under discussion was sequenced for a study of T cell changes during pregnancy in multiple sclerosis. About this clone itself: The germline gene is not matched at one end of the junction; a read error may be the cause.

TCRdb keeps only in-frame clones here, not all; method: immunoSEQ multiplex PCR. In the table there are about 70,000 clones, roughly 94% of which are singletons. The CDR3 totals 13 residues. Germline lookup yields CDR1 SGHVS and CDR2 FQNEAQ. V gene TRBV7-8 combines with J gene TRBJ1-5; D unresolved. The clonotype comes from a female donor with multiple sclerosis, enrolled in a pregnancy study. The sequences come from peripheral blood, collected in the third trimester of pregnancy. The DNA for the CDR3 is TGTGCCAGCAGGTTAGAAGAGGGTCAGCCCCAGCATTTT. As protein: CASRLEEGQPQHF.